These 18 T cell receptor beta chains originate from one sample sequenced in a study of shared T cell receptors in the human thymus. The assay was immunoSEQ multiplex PCR, and TCRdb's table has in-frame clones only and misses some. The sample contains about 660,000 clones, approximately 87% of which appear only once. The same specimen was also included in a second study, on human thymus T cells.

The sequenced sample consisted of thymocytes. These receptors were obtained from a boy in the first two years of life with a congenital heart defect.

The chain links TRBV28 to TRBJ1-5; TRBD1 aligns across 8 bases. Germline CDR1 MDHEN, CDR2 SYDVKM. The V gene end was trimmed by 4 bases and the J gene end by 3 bases; junction bases not matched to a gene: 2. The CDR3 contains 14 residues. The CDR3 loop reads CASSWTGYNQPQHF. The CDR3, as DNA: TGTGCCAGCAGTTGGACAGGGTACAATCAGCCCCAGCATTTT. The full variable domain, completed using reference TRBV28 and TRBJ1-5, is DVKVTQSSRYLVKRTGEKVFLECVQDMDHENMFWYRQDPGLGLRLIYFSYDVKMKEKGDIPEGYSVSREKKERFSLILESASTNQTSMYLCASSWTGYNQPQHFGDGTRLSIL.

CDR3 coding DNA: TGTGCCAGCAGCCAAGATTCGAAGGGGGACGAGCAGTACTTC. Encoded protein: CASSQDSKGDEQYF. V usage is TRBV14 and J usage is TRBJ2-7, with D tentatively TRBD1 (6 bases). The germline V gene encodes CDR1 SGHDN and CDR2 FVKESK. Trimming removed 0 bases at V and 5 bases at J, with 11 bases between. CDR3 length: 14 residues.

The sample holds a few counts of this clone. CDR3 protein: CASSIGPGEQYF. DNA of the CDR3: TGTGCCAGCTCAATAGGCCCGGGGGAGCAGTACTTC. The gene calls are TRBV5-4 and TRBJ2-7, with D perhaps TRBD2 (5 bases). CDR3 length: 12 amino acids. From germline, CDR1 is SGHNT and CDR2 YYREEE (reference sequence). V gave up 7 bases and J gave up 7 bases, with 15 bases separating them.

CDR3 nucleotides: TGTGCCAGCAGTCCCCCGGGGACTAATTTACGTTCCTCCTACGAGCAGTACTTC. It translates to CASSPPGTNLRSSYEQYF. The chain uses TRBV27 and TRBJ2-7; TRBD2 matches at 7 bases. This CDR3 contains 18 residues. With 5 bases clipped from V and 0 bases from J, the junction kept 16 bases outside the gene matches. Germline CDR1 MNHEY, CDR2 SMNVEV (reference sequence).

This sequence joins TRBV7-8 and TRBJ2-7, with 8 bases identical to TRBD2. The CDR3 length is 16 residues. The germline V gene has CDR1 SGHVS and CDR2 FQNEAQ. V was pared by 3 bases and J by 6 bases, with 13 bases of the junction left unmatched. CDR3 in amino acids: CASSFSPGGRKGEQYF. CDR3 bases: TGTGCCAGCAGCTTCTCCCCTGGCGGGAGGAAGGGCGAGCAGTACTTC. The complete variable domain, with remaining parts taken from reference TRBV7-8 and TRBJ2-7, reads GAGVSQSPRYKVAKRGQDVALRCDPISGHVSLFWYQQALGQGPEFLTYFQNEAQLDKSGLPSDRFFAERPEGSVSTLKIQRTQQEDSAVYLCASSFSPGGRKGEQYFGPGTRLTVT.

The chain couples TRBV19 to TRBJ2-2; 8 bases line up with TRBD1. With 5 bases clipped from V and 3 bases from J, the junction kept 5 bases outside the gene matches. CDR1 and CDR2 (germline): LNHDA, SQIVND (reference sequence). The CDR3 covers 15 residues. In DNA, the CDR3 is TGTGCCAGTAGTTTTCAGGACAGGGACACCGGGGAGCTGTTTTTT. Its protein is CASSFQDRDTGELFF.

This rearrangement joins TRBV6-1 to TRBJ2-7, with a weak D call TRBD1 (5 bases). The CDR3 has 14 residues. The V gene lost 0 bases and the J gene lost 4 bases, with 10 bases spanning the gap. The V gene's germline CDR1 is MNHNS and CDR2 SASEGT. CDR3 sequence reads: CASSEALGAYEQYF. In nucleotides, the CDR3 is TGTGCCAGCAGTGAAGCGCTTGGGGCGTACGAGCAGTACTTC.

The gene calls are TRBV12-5 and TRBJ1-2; perhaps TRBD1 as D (6 bases). The V end lost 10 bases, the J end lost 3 bases, and 18 bases lay between the germline ends. The length of the CDR3 is 14 residues. Germline lookup yields CDR1 LGHNT and CDR2 FRNRAP. The CDR3 nucleotides are TGTGCTACCAAGGGGGGGTATCACTACTATGGCTACACCTTC. As protein: CATKGGYHYYGYTF.

The rearrangement uses TRBV25-1 and TRBJ2-5; the D gene is possibly TRBD1 (7 bases). The CDR3 has 13 amino acids. V lost 4 bases to trimming and J lost 4 bases, with 10 bases between them. Germline loops: CDR1 MGHDK, CDR2 SYGVNS. CDR3 DNA sequence: TGTGCCAGCAGTGTTCAGGGGGGAGAGACCCAGTACTTC. Protein product: CASSVQGGETQYF.

The rearrangement uses TRBV19 and TRBJ1-5; weak D call: TRBD1 (5 bases). V shed 4 bases and J shed 4 bases, with 8 bases lying between them. The length of the CDR3 is 13 residues. Looked up from germline, CDR1 is LNHDA and CDR2 is SQIVND (reference sequence). The CDR3 reads CASSRQRNQPQHF. The CDR3 nucleotides are TGTGCCAGTAGTAGACAGAGAAATCAGCCCCAGCATTTT.

V is TRBV14 and J is TRBJ1-1; tentative D call: TRBD1 (6 bases). Germline CDR1 is SGHDN and CDR2 is FVKESK. This CDR3 has 17 amino acids. Trimming took off 0 bases at V and 1 base at J, with 15 bases between the two ends. This chain's CDR3 is CASSQDWAGERNTEAFF. In DNA, the CDR3 is TGTGCCAGCAGCCAAGATTGGGCAGGGGAAAGGAACACTGAAGCTTTCTTT.

The rearrangement links TRBV27 to TRBJ1-1; possible D gene TRBD1, 5 bases. CDR3 length equals 16 residues. The V end lost 1 base, the J end lost 1 base, and 13 bases lay between the germline ends. CDR1 and CDR2 (germline): MNHEY, SMNVEV (reference sequence). CDR3: CASSLWAGRKNTEAFF. CDR3 nucleotide sequence: TGTGCCAGCAGTTTATGGGCAGGGAGGAAGAACACTGAAGCTTTCTTT.

Note on this clone: Relative to the germline gene, one junction end is altered; a read error may explain this. The V call is TRBV15, the J call TRBJ2-5, with D hard to call. Looked up from germline, CDR1 is LNHNV and CDR2 is YYDKDF (reference sequence). This CDR3 region has 18 residues. The CDR3 spells CATRRELIVPPHQETQYF. The CDR3 DNA follows: TGTGCCACCAGGAGAGAACTCATTGTACCCCCCCACCAAGAGACCCAGTACTTC.

The chain uses TRBV9 and TRBJ2-3; D is perhaps TRBD1 (5 bases). CDR1 is SGDLS, CDR2 YYNGEE, per germline. V was clipped by 3 bases and J by 3 bases, with 11 bases between them. The CDR3 has 14 residues. The CDR3 loop is CASSAQGVTDTQYF. The CDR3 nucleotides are TGTGCCAGCAGCGCCCAAGGGGTAACAGATACGCAGTATTTT.

This clone was observed once. The rearrangement uses TRBV11-2 and TRBJ2-3; 9 bases match TRBD1. The CDR3 spans 15 residues. Losses at the gene ends were 5 bases for V and 3 bases for J; bases not matched to a gene: 6. The germline V gene has CDR1 SGHAT and CDR2 FQNNGV. CDR3 protein: CASSPDRGRTDTQYF. DNA for the CDR3: TGTGCCAGCAGCCCGGACAGGGGCCGTACAGATACGCAGTATTTT.

The genes are TRBV4-1 and TRBJ2-2, with TRBD2 matching 9 bases. From germline, CDR1 is MGHRA and CDR2 YSYEKL. This CDR3 region has 17 residues. V lost 3 bases and J lost 5; bases outside the gene matches: 10. CDR3 protein: CASSQPPGLATTGELFF. In DNA, the CDR3 is TGCGCCAGCAGCCAGCCTCCCGGACTAGCGACGACCGGGGAGCTGTTTTTT.

The chain combines TRBV4-1 with TRBJ2-5, with 16 bases lining up with TRBD2. Germline V gene lookup returns CDR1 MGHRA and CDR2 YSYEKL. The trim removed 2 bases at V and 3 bases at J, leaving 3 bases unmatched. This CDR3 has 17 residues. The CDR3 DNA is TGCGCCAGCAGCCAAAGGGGGACTAGCGGGAGGGAAGAGACCCAGTACTTC. Protein sequence: CASSQRGTSGREETQYF.

For this clone: The junction and the germline gene differ at one end; a read error may be behind it. Other DNA sequences of this sample code for an identical CDR3. The chain employs TRBV5-8 and TRBJ2-7; the D is unclear. Germline CDR1 and CDR2: SGHTS and YDEGEE. There are 12 residues in the CDR3. The CDR3: CASSLPPYEQYF. In DNA, the CDR3 is TGTGCCAGCAGTCTCCCCCCCTATGAGCAGTACTTC.